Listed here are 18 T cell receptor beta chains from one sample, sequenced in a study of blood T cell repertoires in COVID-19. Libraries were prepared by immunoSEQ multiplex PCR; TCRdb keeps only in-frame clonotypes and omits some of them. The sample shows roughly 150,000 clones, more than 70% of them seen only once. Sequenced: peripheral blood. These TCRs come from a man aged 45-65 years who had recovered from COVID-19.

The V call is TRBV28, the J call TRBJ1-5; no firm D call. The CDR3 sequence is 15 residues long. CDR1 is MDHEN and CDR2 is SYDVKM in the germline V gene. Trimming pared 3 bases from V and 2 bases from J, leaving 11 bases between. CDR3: CASSFFQSRNQPQHF. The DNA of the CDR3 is TGTGCCAGCAGTTTCTTCCAGTCTCGCAATCAGCCCCAGCATTTT.

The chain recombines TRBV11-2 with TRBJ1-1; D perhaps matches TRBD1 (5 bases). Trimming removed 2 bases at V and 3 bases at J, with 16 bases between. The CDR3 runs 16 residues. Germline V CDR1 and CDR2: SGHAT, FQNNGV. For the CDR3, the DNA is TGTGCCAGCAGCTTACTCCCAGGGTGGGGTTACACTGAAGCTTTCTTT. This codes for CASSLLPGWGYTEAFF. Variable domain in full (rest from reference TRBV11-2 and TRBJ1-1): EAGVAQSPRYKIIEKRQSVAFWCNPISGHATLYWYQQILGQGPKLLIQFQNNGVVDDSQLPKDRFSAERLKGVDSTLKIQPAKLEDSAVYLCASSLLPGWGYTEAFFGQGTRLTVV.

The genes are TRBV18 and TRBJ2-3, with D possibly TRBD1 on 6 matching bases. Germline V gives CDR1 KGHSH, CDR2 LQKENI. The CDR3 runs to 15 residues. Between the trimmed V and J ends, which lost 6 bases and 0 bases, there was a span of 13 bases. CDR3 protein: CASSRQGPSTDTQYF. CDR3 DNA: TGTGCCAGCTCCCGGCAGGGGCCTAGCACAGATACGCAGTATTTT.

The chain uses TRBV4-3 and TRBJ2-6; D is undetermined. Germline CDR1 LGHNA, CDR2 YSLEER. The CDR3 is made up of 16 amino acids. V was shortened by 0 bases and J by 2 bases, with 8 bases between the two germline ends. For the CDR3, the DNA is TGCGCCAGCAGCCAAGATCTAGTAGCTGGGGCCAACGTCCTGACTTTC. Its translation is CASSQDLVAGANVLTF.

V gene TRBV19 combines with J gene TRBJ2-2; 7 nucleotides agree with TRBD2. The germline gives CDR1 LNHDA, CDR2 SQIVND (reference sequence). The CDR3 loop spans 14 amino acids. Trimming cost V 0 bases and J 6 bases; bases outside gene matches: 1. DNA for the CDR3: TGTGCCAGTAGTATAGACCGGGGGGCCGGGGAGCTGTTTTTT. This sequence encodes CASSIDRGAGELFF.

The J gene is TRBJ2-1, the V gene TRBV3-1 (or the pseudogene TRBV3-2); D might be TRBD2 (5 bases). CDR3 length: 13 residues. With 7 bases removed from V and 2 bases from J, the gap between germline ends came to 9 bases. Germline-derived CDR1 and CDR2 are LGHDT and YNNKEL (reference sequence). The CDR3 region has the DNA TGTGCCAGCACCCGGGGAACCTACAATGAGCAGTTCTTC. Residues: CASTRGTYNEQFF.

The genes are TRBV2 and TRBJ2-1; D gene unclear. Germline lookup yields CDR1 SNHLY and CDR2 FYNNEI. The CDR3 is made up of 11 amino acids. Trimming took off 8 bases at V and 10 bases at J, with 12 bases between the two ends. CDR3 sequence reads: CASLSVREQFF. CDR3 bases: TGTGCCAGCCTCAGCGTGAGGGAGCAGTTCTTC.

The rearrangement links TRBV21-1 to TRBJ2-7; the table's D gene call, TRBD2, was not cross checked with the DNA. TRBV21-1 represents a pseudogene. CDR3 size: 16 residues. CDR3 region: CASSTNRGVTSYEQYF. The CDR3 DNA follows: TGTGCCAGCAGCACAAACCGGGGGGTGACCTCCTACGAGCAGTACTTC.

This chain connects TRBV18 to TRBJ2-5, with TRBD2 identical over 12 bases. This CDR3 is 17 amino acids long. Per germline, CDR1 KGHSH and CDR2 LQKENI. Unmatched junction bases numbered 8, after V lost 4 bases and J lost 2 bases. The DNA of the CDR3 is TGTGCCAGCTCACGCCGCGGACTAGCGGGGATACAAGAGACCCAGTACTTC. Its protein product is CASSRRGLAGIQETQYF.

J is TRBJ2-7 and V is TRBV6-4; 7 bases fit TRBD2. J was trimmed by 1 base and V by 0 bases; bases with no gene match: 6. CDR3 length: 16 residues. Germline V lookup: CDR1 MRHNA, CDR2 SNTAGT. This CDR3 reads CASSDSKAGRSYEQYF. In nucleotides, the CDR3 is TGTGCCAGCAGTGACTCGAAAGCGGGGCGGTCCTACGAGCAGTACTTC.

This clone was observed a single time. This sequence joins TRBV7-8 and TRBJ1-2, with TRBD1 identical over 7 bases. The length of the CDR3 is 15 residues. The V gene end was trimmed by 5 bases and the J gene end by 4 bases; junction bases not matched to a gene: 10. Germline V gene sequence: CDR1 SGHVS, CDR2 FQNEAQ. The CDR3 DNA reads TGTGCCAGCAGCCTCAGGGGGAGTGGTAGCTATGGCTACACCTTC. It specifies CASSLRGSGSYGYTF.

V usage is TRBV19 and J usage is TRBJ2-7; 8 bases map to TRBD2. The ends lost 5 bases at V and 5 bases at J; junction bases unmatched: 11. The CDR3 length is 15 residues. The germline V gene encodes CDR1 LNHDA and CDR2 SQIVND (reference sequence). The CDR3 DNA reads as TGTGCCAGTAGTTCGGAGCGGGAGCCCTGGGACGAGCAGTACTTC. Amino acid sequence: CASSSEREPWDEQYF.

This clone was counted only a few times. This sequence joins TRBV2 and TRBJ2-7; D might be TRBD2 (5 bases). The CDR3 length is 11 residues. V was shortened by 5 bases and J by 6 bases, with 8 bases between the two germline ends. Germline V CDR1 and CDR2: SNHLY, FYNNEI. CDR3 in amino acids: CASSPEGEQYF. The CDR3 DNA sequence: TGTGCCAGCAGTCCCGAGGGCGAGCAGTACTTC.

The CDR3 region is CAWGFSRSHGYTF. Written as DNA, the CDR3 is TGTGCCTGGGGTTTTTCCAGGTCGCATGGCTACACCTTC. The genes are TRBV30 and TRBJ1-2; D is undetermined. Germline CDR1 GTSNPN, CDR2 SVGIG (reference sequence). The CDR3 consists of 13 residues. The V and J ends lost 5 bases and 6 bases respectively, with 16 bases between them.

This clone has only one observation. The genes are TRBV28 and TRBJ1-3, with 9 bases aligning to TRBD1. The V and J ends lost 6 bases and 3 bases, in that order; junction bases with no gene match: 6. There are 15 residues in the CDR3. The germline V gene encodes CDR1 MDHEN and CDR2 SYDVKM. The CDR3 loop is CASSLGQGNGNTIYF. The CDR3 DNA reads TGTGCCAGCAGCCTGGGACAGGGTAATGGAAACACCATATATTTT.

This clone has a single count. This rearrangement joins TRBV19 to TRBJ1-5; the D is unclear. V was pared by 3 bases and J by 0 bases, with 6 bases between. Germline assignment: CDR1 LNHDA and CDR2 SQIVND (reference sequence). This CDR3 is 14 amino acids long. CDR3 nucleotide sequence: TGTGCCAGTAGTATCCACGGTAGCAATCAGCCCCAGCATTTT. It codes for CASSIHGSNQPQHF.

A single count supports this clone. CDR3 residues: CASSVSTGTPNTGELFF. The CDR3 DNA reads as TGTGCCAGCAGCGTCTCGACCGGGACTCCTAACACCGGGGAGCTGTTTTTT. The V and J genes are TRBV9 and TRBJ2-2, with TRBD2 as a possible D gene (6 bases). Germline V gene lookup returns CDR1 SGDLS and CDR2 YYNGEE. The ends were cut back, 2 bases at V and 2 bases at J, with 16 bases in the middle. The CDR3 loop spans 17 amino acids.

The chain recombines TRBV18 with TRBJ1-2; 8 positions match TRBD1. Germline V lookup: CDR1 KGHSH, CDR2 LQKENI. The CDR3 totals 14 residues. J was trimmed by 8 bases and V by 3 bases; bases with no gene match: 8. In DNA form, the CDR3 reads TGTGCCAGCTCACCTGGGACAGGCTCATGGGGCTACACCTTC. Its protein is CASSPGTGSWGYTF.